This T cell receptor (beta chain) was recorded in a study of T cell responses to AZD1222 COVID-19 vaccine. Findings and limits, study-wide: The reported proportion of spike-specific TCRs targeting unmutated variant regions was nearly half.

The count of this clone is one. The antigen remains undetermined. Clones were read by immunoSEQ multiplex PCR, and TCRdb kept only the in-frame ones, dropping some. There are 70,000 to 85,000 clones in the sample; about 83% occur only once, and approximately 1.3% lies in the top ten. The CDR3 is 13 amino acids. The ends were cut back, 0 bases at V and 7 bases at J, with 7 bases in the middle. Germline-derived CDR1 and CDR2 are KGHSH and LQKENI. The specimen comprised peripheral blood, sampled 28 days after the second AZD1222 dose. This receptor was identified in an adult who received the AZD1222 COVID-19 vaccine. This chain connects TRBV18 to TRBJ1-5, with D unclear. CDR3 nucleotide sequence: TGTGCCAGCTCACCACCGGGAGACCAGCCCCAGCATTTT. It yields the protein CASSPPGDQPQHF.